This entry lists 25 T cell receptor beta chains sequenced from one sample in a study of blood T cell repertoires in COVID-19. Produced via immunoSEQ multiplex PCR; TCRdb's table is partial and in-frame only. The sample shows some 87,000 clones, 80% to 90% of them seen only once. Source material: peripheral blood. All receptors come from a human donor with COVID-19, enrolled during active disease. The donor label of this sample is uncertain.

This clone came up once. The J gene is TRBJ1-1, the V gene TRBV24-1; D ambiguous. Germline CDR1 and CDR2: KGHDR and SFDVKD. The CDR3 totals 13 residues. V lost 5 bases, J lost 5 bases, and 11 bases lay in between. CDR3 DNA sequence: TGTGCCACCAGTGTATCGGGGAGTACTGAAGCTTTCTTT. It is translated as CATSVSGSTEAFF.

The V gene is TRBV19, the J gene TRBJ2-5, with 7 bases aligning to TRBD2. V was pared by 7 bases and J by 5 bases, with 13 bases of the junction left unmatched. Germline V gives CDR1 LNHDA, CDR2 SQIVND (reference sequence). The CDR3 loop spans 15 amino acids. The CDR3 coding sequence is TGTGCCAGTACCTATACAGCGGGGAGAGGCGAGACCCAGTACTTC. Protein product: CASTYTAGRGETQYF.

This sequence joins TRBV5-1 and TRBJ1-1; the D gene is possibly TRBD1 (6 bases). The CDR3 is made up of 14 amino acids. Germline CDR1 is SGHRS and CDR2 is YFSETQ. The ends were cut back, 1 base at V and 5 bases at J, with 12 bases in the middle. The CDR3 is CASSLSPGQTEAFF. CDR3 DNA sequence: TGCGCCAGCAGCTTGTCCCCCGGACAGACTGAAGCTTTCTTT. The full variable domain, completed using reference TRBV5-1 and TRBJ1-1, is KAGVTQTPRYLIKTRGQQVTLSCSPISGHRSVSWYQQTPGQGLQFLFEYFSETQRNKGNFPGRFSGRQFSNSRSEMNVSTLELGDSALYLCASSLSPGQTEAFFGQGTRLTVV.

Only one count was recorded for this clone. The chain joins TRBV7-6 to TRBJ2-7; D is perhaps TRBD2 (5 bases). V gave up 2 bases and J gave up 4 bases, with 9 bases separating them. Germline CDR1 reads SGHVS; CDR2 reads FNYEAQ. There are 13 residues in the CDR3. The DNA for the CDR3 is TGTGCCAGCAGCTTACTCGGGGTGTACGAGCAGTACTTC. Protein product: CASSLLGVYEQYF.

The V call is TRBV9, the J call TRBJ1-1, with TRBD1 matching over 8 bases. Per the germline V gene, CDR1 is SGDLS and CDR2 is YYNGEE. J gave up 1 base and V 4 bases, and 15 bases lay outside the gene matches. The CDR3 length is 18 residues. The CDR3 bases are TGTGCCAGCAGCCAGCAGGGGGCGCTTGACTTGGGGAACACTGAAGCTTTCTTT. It yields the protein CASSQQGALDLGNTEAFF.

In this sample, this clone turned up a few times. The chain combines TRBV5-1 with TRBJ1-1; TRBD1 aligns across 7 bases. CDR1 and CDR2 from the germline V gene are SGHRS and YFSETQ. The CDR3 runs 17 residues. V shed 1 base and J 4 bases; nucleotides not matched to a gene: 13. CDR3 region: CASSLFDRVGASTEAFF. The CDR3 region has the DNA TGCGCCAGCAGCTTGTTCGACAGGGTGGGGGCGAGCACTGAAGCTTTCTTT.

The chain recombines TRBV7-2 with TRBJ1-4; D perhaps matches TRBD1 (5 bases). The CDR3 is 14 amino acids. Germline CDR1 and CDR2: SGHTA and FQGNSA. The V end lost 5 bases, the J end lost 3 bases, and 10 bases lay between the germline ends. CDR3 bases: TGTGCCAGCAGCCTGACAGCCTCTAATGAAAAACTGTTTTTT. Its protein is CASSLTASNEKLFF.

This chain connects TRBV2 to TRBJ2-7, with TRBD1 identical over 8 bases. Germline CDR1 and CDR2: SNHLY and FYNNEI. Trimming took 11 bases from V and 2 from J; bases not matched to a gene: 14. This CDR3 contains 15 residues. The CDR3 bases are TGTGCCGGATCTACCACCGGGACAGGCGCCTACGAGCAGTACTTC. This sequence encodes CAGSTTGTGAYEQYF.

The gene calls are TRBV23-1 and TRBJ1-3, with D possibly TRBD1 on 6 matching bases. TRBV23-1 carries the ORF label, with uncertain function. CDR3 length equals 16 residues. The V end was cut by 8 bases, the J end by 0 bases, with 17 bases between. Written as DNA, the CDR3 is TGCGCCAGCCCAGGGGAACATCCGCACTCTGGAAACACCATATATTTT. It encodes CASPGEHPHSGNTIYF.

V gene TRBV5-3 combines with J gene TRBJ2-1; 9 bases agree with TRBD2. TRBV5-3 is given ORF status, its function remaining uncertain. V was clipped by 2 bases and J by 0 bases; unmatched bases: 6. The CDR3 spans 17 residues. In DNA form, the CDR3 reads TGTGCCAGAAGCTTTCTAGTAGCGGGGGACTCCTACAATGAGCAGTTCTTC. The encoded protein is CARSFLVAGDSYNEQFF.

This chain joins TRBV9 and TRBJ2-2; TRBD1 agrees at 12 bases. The CDR3 has 18 residues. With V trimmed by 2 bases and J by 2 bases, 7 bases remained unmatched. From germline, CDR1 is SGDLS and CDR2 YYNGEE. CDR3 in DNA: TGTGCCAGCAGCGTGCTCACGGGACAGGGGGCTAACACCGGGGAGCTGTTTTTT. Translated, it gives CASSVLTGQGANTGELFF.

The V call is TRBV10-3, the J call TRBJ1-4; D remains unclear. The CDR3 covers 13 residues. V lost 11 bases and J lost 8, with 18 bases in between. Looked up from germline, CDR1 is ENHRY and CDR2 is SYGVKD. CDR3 bases: TGTGCCGCCGGAACACGACCGGGGGAAAAACTGTTTTTT. Protein product: CAAGTRPGEKLFF.

This chain uses TRBV18 with TRBJ1-1; possibly TRBD1 for D (6 bases). Germline CDR1 KGHSH, CDR2 LQKENI. This CDR3 region has 13 residues. V shed 2 bases and J shed 6 bases, with 10 bases lying between them. The CDR3 loop reads CASSPGGRAEAFF. The CDR3 DNA sequence: TGTGCCAGCTCACCAGGGGGCCGGGCTGAAGCTTTCTTT.

The chain combines TRBV9 with TRBJ2-1; tentatively, D is TRBD2 (6 bases). The V gene's germline CDR1 is SGDLS and CDR2 YYNGEE. This CDR3 has 13 residues. With 9 bases removed from V and 2 bases from J, the gap between germline ends came to 12 bases. DNA of the CDR3: TGTGCCACTAGCCCGGGAGCCTACAATGAGCAGTTCTTC. Translation: CATSPGAYNEQFF.

This chain joins TRBV18 and TRBJ1-3; D is ambiguous. Germline CDR1 is KGHSH and CDR2 is LQKENI. This CDR3 comprises 17 residues. Trimming took 4 bases from V and 7 from J, leaving 23 bases between them. CDR3 residues: CASSRQHGGSTTNTIYF. The CDR3 DNA reads TGTGCCAGCTCACGGCAACATGGCGGGAGTACCACGAACACCATATATTTT.

This chain uses TRBV5-1 with TRBJ1-1; D possibly corresponds to TRBD1 (6 bases). The CDR3 contains 15 residues. Germline-derived CDR1 and CDR2 are SGHRS and YFSETQ. Trimming removed 0 bases from V and 10 bases from J, with 19 bases in between. In DNA, the CDR3 is TGCGCCAGCAGCTTGGCCGGGGGGGCGGCCAGGGTAGCTTTCTTT. Its translation is CASSLAGGAARVAFF.

This chain joins TRBV6-5 and TRBJ1-1; a weak D match, TRBD1 (5 bases). Per the germline V gene, CDR1 is MNHEY and CDR2 is SVGAGI. This CDR3 is built from 14 residues. V shed 5 bases and J shed 0 bases, with 10 bases lying between them. The CDR3 spells CASSTGGMNTEAFF. DNA for the CDR3: TGTGCCAGCAGTACTGGGGGGATGAACACTGAAGCTTTCTTT.

CDR3 sequence (DNA): TGTGCCATCAGTGAGTCGCCACTAGGCCCTTACAATGAGCAGTTCTTC. Its protein product is CAISESPLGPYNEQFF. The V gene is TRBV10-3, the J gene TRBJ2-1; D perhaps matches TRBD2 (5 bases). Trimming pared 0 bases from V and 4 bases from J, leaving 13 bases between. The CDR3 has 16 residues. Germline V gene sequence: CDR1 ENHRY, CDR2 SYGVKD.

J is TRBJ2-1 and V is TRBV5-4; 7 bases map to TRBD2. The CDR3 loop spans 14 amino acids. CDR1 SGHNT and CDR2 YYREEE come from the germline V gene (reference sequence). With 4 bases clipped from V and 6 bases from J, the junction kept 7 bases outside the gene matches. The CDR3 spells CASSRGRGSNEQFF. The CDR3 DNA reads as TGTGCCAGCAGCCGGGGGAGGGGCTCCAATGAGCAGTTCTTC. The variable domain in full, completed from reference TRBV5-4 and TRBJ2-1, reads ETGVTQSPTHLIKTRGQQVTLRCSSQSGHNTVSWYQQALGQGPQFIFQYYREEENGRGNFPPRFSGLQFPNYSSELNVNALELDDSALYLCASSRGRGSNEQFFGPGTRLTVL.

This rearrangement joins TRBV5-1 to TRBJ2-1, with 7 bases aligning to TRBD2. J was trimmed by 8 bases and V by 0 bases; bases with no gene match: 11. The CDR3 has 16 amino acids. CDR1 is SGHRS, CDR2 YFSETQ, per germline. The CDR3 nucleotides read TGCGCCAGCAGCTTGGTGTTGGCTAGCGGTAGCTATGAGCAGTTCTTC. This translates into CASSLVLASGSYEQFF.

The CDR3: CASGQMNTGELFF. The CDR3 DNA follows: TGTGCCAGCGGACAGATGAACACCGGGGAGCTGTTTTTT. The chain carries TRBV5-5 and TRBJ2-2; possible D gene TRBD1, 6 bases. The CDR3 is 13 amino acids. V lost 7 bases, J lost 1 base, and 8 bases lay in between. From germline, CDR1 is SGHKS and CDR2 YYEKEE (reference sequence).

This clone was observed once. This chain uses TRBV14 with TRBJ2-7, with a tentative D call TRBD1 (5 bases). The CDR3 has 14 amino acids. V lost 1 base to trimming and J lost 3 bases, with 10 bases between them. CDR1 SGHDN and CDR2 FVKESK come from the germline V gene. This CDR3 is CASSQGAGNYEQYF. As DNA, the CDR3 is TGTGCCAGCAGCCAAGGGGCAGGGAACTACGAGCAGTACTTC.

This rearrangement joins TRBV18 to TRBJ1-2; 9 bases align to TRBD1. Germline lookup yields CDR1 KGHSH and CDR2 LQKENI. The V segment lost 3 bases and the J segment 3 bases; nucleotides outside the gene matches: 8. The CDR3 is 16 residues long. The CDR3 loop is CASSPEGTGRYYGYTF. The CDR3 DNA sequence: TGTGCCAGCTCACCGGAAGGGACAGGGAGGTACTATGGCTACACCTTC.

The rearrangement joins TRBV5-1 to TRBJ1-1, with 9 bases fitting TRBD1. This CDR3 region has 15 residues. J lost 7 bases, V lost 4 bases, and 11 bases had no gene match. From germline, CDR1 is SGHRS and CDR2 YFSETQ. The chain's CDR3 is CASSDDRGDGIEAFF. CDR3 nucleotides: TGCGCCAGCAGCGACGACAGGGGGGACGGGATTGAAGCTTTCTTT.

The chain couples TRBV20-1 to TRBJ2-7, with a possible D match to TRBD1 (6 bases). This CDR3 contains 11 residues. V shed 5 bases and J shed 6 bases, with 11 bases lying between them. Germline CDR1 and CDR2: DFQATT and SNEGSKA (reference sequence). The CDR3 DNA follows: TGCAGTGCTCTCAGGGGATCCGAGCAGTACTTC. Translating gives CSALRGSEQYF.